The entry below describes one TCR beta chain. Its antigen is unknown. From the RT-PCR reads, TCRdb called clonotypes with MiXCR, one entry per CDR3 protein. The table lists 800,000 to 1,000,000 distinct CDR3 sequences, less than 25% of them singletons. These data belong to a study of response to subunit inactivated influenza vaccine. J gave up 5 bases and V 5 bases, and 10 bases lay outside the gene matches. There are 15 residues in the CDR3. Findings of the study overall: It was the authors' suggestion that each seasonal influenza vaccination recruits few new T cells.

This TCR was recovered from a man in his fifties or sixties who received an inactivated influenza vaccine. Sample: PBMCs from blood, taken more than 4 days after vaccination. The gene calls are TRBV12-3 or TRBV12-4 and TRBJ2-3, with 7 bases matching TRBD1. CDR3 amino acids: CASSAPAGGRDTQYF. CDR3 DNA sequence: TGTGCCAGCAGTGCGCCCGCAGGGGGTAGAGATACGCAGTATTTT.